Below, 18 T cell receptor beta chains from the same sample are listed, as sequenced in a study of OX40 agonist ivuxolimab in advanced cancers. Produced via immunoSEQ multiplex PCR; TCRdb's table is partial and in-frame only. The table shows fewer than 130,000 clones, with about 92% occurring only once. This specimen consisted of CD4+ or CD8+ T cells sorted from blood, obtained in a trial of the OX40 agonist ivuxolimab. The receptor source for this set is an adult with an advanced solid tumor such as melanoma, head and neck, liver or kidney cancer.

This clone was detected only once. The rearrangement joins TRBV19 to TRBJ2-2, with 8 bases identical to TRBD1. The J segment lost 5 bases and the V segment lost 7 bases, leaving 9 bases of the junction unmatched. In germline, CDR1 is LNHDA, CDR2 SQIVND (reference sequence). The CDR3 extends over 15 amino acids. The CDR3 reads CASIRTGRSTGELFF. Here the CDR3 DNA reads TGTGCCAGTATACGGACAGGGAGATCGACCGGGGAGCTGTTTTTT.

The chain has TRBV6-5 and TRBJ2-4; 7 nucleotides agree with TRBD1. Looked up from germline, CDR1 is MNHEY and CDR2 is SVGAGI. The V and J ends lost 0 bases and 4 bases, in that order; junction bases with no gene match: 0. This CDR3 spans 14 amino acids. CDR3 residues: CASSYSDRKNIQYF. In DNA form, the CDR3 reads TGTGCCAGCAGTTACTCGGACAGGAAAAACATTCAGTACTTC.

The J gene is TRBJ2-6, the V gene TRBV2; TRBD2 might be the D (5 bases). This CDR3 has 17 residues. Germline V gene data show CDR1 as SNHLY and CDR2 as FYNNEI. Trimming shortened V by 2 bases and J by 1 base, and 12 bases separated the two germline ends. CDR3 nucleotide sequence: TGTGCCAGCAGTGAACGACGTTCGGGATCTGGGGCCAACGTCCTGACTTTC. Encoded protein: CASSERRSGSGANVLTF.

This clone has only a few counts. V usage is TRBV6-5 and J usage is TRBJ1-1; the D gene is possibly TRBD1 (5 bases). CDR1 and CDR2 from the germline V gene are MNHEY and SVGAGI. The CDR3 consists of 13 residues. V was cut by 4 bases and J by 4 bases, with 10 bases left in between. The CDR3 nucleotides are TGTGCCAGCAGTTTAGAAAGGGGCACTGAAGCTTTCTTT. Residues: CASSLERGTEAFF.

This chain connects TRBV5-4 to TRBJ2-7, with a weak D call TRBD1 (5 bases). From germline, CDR1 is SGHNT and CDR2 YYREEE (reference sequence). V lost 0 bases, J lost 5 bases, and 9 bases lay in between. The CDR3 has 13 amino acids. In DNA, the CDR3 is TGTGCCAGCAGCTTGGCAGGGAACCACGAGCAGTACTTC. It is translated as CASSLAGNHEQYF.

The CDR3 nucleotides read TGTGCCAGCAGCATGACTAGCGGAGAGGGGTATCGCACAGATACGCAGTATTTT. This encodes CASSMTSGEGYRTDTQYF. V is TRBV7-8 and J is TRBJ2-3, with 9 bases lining up with TRBD2. V was clipped by 5 bases and J by 1 base; unmatched bases: 13. The CDR3 covers 18 residues. The germline V gene encodes CDR1 SGHVS and CDR2 FQNEAQ.

J is TRBJ2-2 and V is TRBV7-2; no firm D call. CDR1 and CDR2 (germline): SGHTA, FQGNSA. V dropped 5 bases and J dropped 5 bases, with 6 bases sitting between them. The CDR3 has 12 residues. The CDR3 region is CASSLRTGELFF. The CDR3 DNA reads TGTGCCAGCAGCCTAAGGACCGGGGAGCTGTTTTTT.

The gene calls are TRBV9 and TRBJ2-7, with D perhaps assigned TRBD1 or TRBD2 (6 bases each). The ends were cut back, 2 bases at V and 5 bases at J, with 17 bases in the middle. The CDR3 consists of 15 residues. The germline CDR1 and CDR2 sequences are SGDLS and YYNGEE. CDR3 amino acids: CASSVGPGAQNEQYF. The DNA for the CDR3 is TGTGCCAGCAGCGTGGGCCCGGGGGCGCAGAACGAGCAGTACTTC. Filled out from reference TRBV9 and TRBJ2-7, the complete variable domain reads DSGVTQTPKHLITATGQRVTLRCSPRSGDLSVYWYQQSLDQGLQFLIQYYNGEERAKGNILERFSAQQFPDLHSELNLSSLELGDSALYFCASSVGPGAQNEQYFGPGTRLTVT.

This clone occurred once. This sequence joins TRBV30 and TRBJ1-4; D is undetermined. The CDR3 covers 16 residues. Trimming pared 2 bases from V and 0 bases from J, leaving 13 bases between. CDR1 is GTSNPN and CDR2 is SVGIG in the germline V gene (reference sequence). CDR3 DNA sequence: TGTGCCTGGAGTCCCCCTGAGTGGACAACTAATGAAAAACTGTTTTTT. As protein: CAWSPPEWTTNEKLFF. The whole variable domain, filled in from reference TRBV30 and TRBJ1-4, reads SQTIHQWPATLVQPVGSPLSLECTVEGTSNPNLYWYRQAAGRGLQLLFYSVGIGQISSEVPQNLSASRPQDRQFILSSKKLLLSDSGFYLCAWSPPEWTTNEKLFFGSGTQLSVL.

The chain recombines TRBV19 with TRBJ2-2; TRBD1 matches at 8 bases. The CDR3 runs 18 residues. V gave up 1 base and J gave up 6 bases; unmatched junction bases: 13. Germline CDR1 LNHDA, CDR2 SQIVND (reference sequence). CDR3: CASSIGGGTGYSSGELFF. In DNA form, the CDR3 reads TGTGCCAGTAGTATAGGGGGTGGGACAGGTTATTCGTCCGGGGAGCTGTTTTTT. Together with reference TRBV19 and TRBJ2-2, the CDR3 gives the full variable domain: DGGITQSPKYLFRKEGQNVTLSCEQNLNHDAMYWYRQDPGQGLRLIYYSQIVNDFQKGDIAEGYSVSREKKESFPLTVTSAQKNPTAFYLCASSIGGGTGYSSGELFFGEGSRLTVL.

The V and J genes are TRBV5-4 and TRBJ1-3; TRBD1 matches at 8 bases. The CDR3 is made up of 15 amino acids. V shed 2 bases, J shed 5 bases, and the junction held 6 bases outside the gene matches. The germline V gene encodes CDR1 SGHNT and CDR2 YYREEE (reference sequence). The CDR3 protein is CASSLQTGERNTIYF. CDR3 DNA sequence: TGTGCCAGCAGCTTACAGACAGGGGAAAGAAACACCATATATTTT.

The V gene is TRBV28, the J gene TRBJ2-7, with 8 positions matching TRBD1. The ends lost 3 bases at V and 2 bases at J; junction bases unmatched: 3. This CDR3 contains 14 residues. Germline-derived CDR1 and CDR2 are MDHEN and SYDVKM. CDR3 protein: CASSFRDRPYEQYF. Written as DNA, the CDR3 is TGTGCCAGCAGTTTCCGGGACAGGCCCTACGAGCAGTACTTC.

CDR3 in DNA: TGTGCCAGTAGCATCCTTGTGGGAACTCAGGTTGCTGGCTACACCTTC. It is translated as CASSILVGTQVAGYTF. V gene TRBV19 combines with J gene TRBJ1-2; D is ambiguous. The CDR3 is made up of 16 amino acids. Deletions cut 6 bases from V and 7 bases from J, with 24 bases between. In germline, CDR1 is LNHDA, CDR2 SQIVND (reference sequence).

The genes are TRBV2 and TRBJ1-5, with D perhaps TRBD1 (5 bases). The V and J ends lost 4 bases and 2 bases respectively, with 9 bases between them. The CDR3 runs to 14 residues. CDR1 SNHLY and CDR2 FYNNEI come from the germline V gene. Here the CDR3 DNA reads TGTGCCAGCAGTGTTCTACAGGGCAATCAGCCCCAGCATTTT. It codes for CASSVLQGNQPQHF.

This clone appeared a single time. V and J are TRBV5-1 and TRBJ1-1; D ambiguous. Germline V gives CDR1 SGHRS, CDR2 YFSETQ. Trimming stripped 0 bases from V and 4 bases from J, with 4 bases between. The CDR3 contains 12 residues. The CDR3 bases are TGCGCCAGCAGCTTGGAAGGCACTGAAGCTTTCTTT. Protein: CASSLEGTEAFF.

The chain employs TRBV4-1 and TRBJ1-3, with a weak D call TRBD1 (6 bases). V lost 0 bases and J lost 1, with 13 bases in between. Per germline, CDR1 MGHRA and CDR2 YSYEKL. The CDR3 has 17 residues. The CDR3 nucleotides read TGCGCCAGCAGCCAAGATGAGGACAGTCTATCTGGAAACACCATATATTTT. Its protein product is CASSQDEDSLSGNTIYF.

This chain joins TRBV7-2 and TRBJ1-1, with no clear D. There are 14 residues in the CDR3. Trimming took 3 bases from V and 0 from J, leaving 8 bases between them. The germline gives CDR1 SGHTA, CDR2 FQGNSA. DNA for the CDR3: TGTGCCAGCAGCTTCTCAGGTCTGAACACTGAAGCTTTCTTT. It codes for CASSFSGLNTEAFF.

The chain couples TRBV30 to TRBJ1-4; perhaps TRBD1 as D (5 bases). Germline loops: CDR1 GTSNPN, CDR2 SVGIG (reference sequence). The CDR3 consists of 13 residues. With 2 bases removed from V and 7 bases from J, the gap between germline ends came to 11 bases. The CDR3 sequence is CAWSHQGIEKLFF. CDR3 nucleotide sequence: TGTGCCTGGAGTCATCAGGGAATTGAAAAACTGTTTTTT.